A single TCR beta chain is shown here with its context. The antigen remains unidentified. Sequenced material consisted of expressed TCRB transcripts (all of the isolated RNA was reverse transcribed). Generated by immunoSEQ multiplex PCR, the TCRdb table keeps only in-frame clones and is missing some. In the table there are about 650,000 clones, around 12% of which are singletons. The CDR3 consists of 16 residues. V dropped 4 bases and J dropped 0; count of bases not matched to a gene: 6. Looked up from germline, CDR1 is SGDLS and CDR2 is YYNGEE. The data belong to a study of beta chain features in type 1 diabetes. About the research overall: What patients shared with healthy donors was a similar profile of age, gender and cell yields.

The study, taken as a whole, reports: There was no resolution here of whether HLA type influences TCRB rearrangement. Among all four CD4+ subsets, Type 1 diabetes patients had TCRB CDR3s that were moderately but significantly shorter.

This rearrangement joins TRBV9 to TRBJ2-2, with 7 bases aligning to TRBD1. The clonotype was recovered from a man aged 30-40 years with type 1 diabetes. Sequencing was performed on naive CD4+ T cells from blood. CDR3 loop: CASSLGTDPNTGELFF. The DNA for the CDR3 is TGTGCCAGCAGCCTTGGGACAGATCCGAACACCGGGGAGCTGTTTTTT. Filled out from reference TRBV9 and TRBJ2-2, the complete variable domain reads DSGVTQTPKHLITATGQRVTLRCSPRSGDLSVYWYQQSLDQGLQFLIQYYNGEERAKGNILERFSAQQFPDLHSELNLSSLELGDSALYFCASSLGTDPNTGELFFGEGSRLTVL.